This record covers a single TCR beta chain. Its specificity is unknown. This CDR3 is built from 15 residues. J was trimmed by 4 bases and V by 5 bases; bases with no gene match: 10. CDR1 is SGHRS, CDR2 YFSETQ, per germline. The data were taken from a study of T cell responses to AZD1222 COVID-19 vaccine. Notes on the study in general: The CD4 TCRs associated with vaccination extended across spike and predominated at 160-218 and 743-854.

The method was immunoSEQ multiplex PCR; TCRdb's version includes in-frame clones alone and lacks a portion of them. The sample lists roughly 100,000 clones, approximately 89% occurring once. V is TRBV5-1 and J is TRBJ1-2; 8 nucleotides match TRBD1. The clonotype comes from an adult in good health. The sample consisted of peripheral blood, taken on day 0 of AZD1222 vaccination. CDR3: CASRTGDVGGYGYTF. As DNA, the CDR3 is TGCGCCAGCAGGACAGGGGACGTCGGGGGCTATGGCTACACCTTC.